These T cell receptor beta chains were read from a single sample in a study of blood T cell repertoires in COVID-19. TCRdb's table, derived via immunoSEQ multiplex PCR, lists solely in-frame clones and lacks some. The table records about 25,000 clones, 80% to 90% of them present only once. What was sequenced was peripheral blood. The receptors come from a man between 45 and 60 years old with active COVID-19. Both conserved end residues are part of each CDR3. The order of the fields is D gene, J gene, clone size, V gene, CDR3 DNA, CDR3 protein. The D gene is left open where the match is weak. The listing skips clone size in some rows; elsewhere it reads once, few, many or a size class.

D: TRBD2; J: TRBJ2-7; size: -; V: TRBV9; DNA: TGTGCCAGCAGCGCAGGACTAGCGGTTCCCTACGAGCAGTACTTC; CDR3: CASSAGLAVPYEQYF
D: TRBD1; J: TRBJ1-1; size: once; V: TRBV18; DNA: TGTGCCAGCTCACTTGGACAGGGACTTGAAGCTTTCTTT; CDR3: CASSLGQGLEAFF
D: -; J: TRBJ1-4; size: -; V: TRBV7-8; DNA: TGTGCCAGCAGCCACCGGGACAAAACACAGAAACTGTTTTTT; CDR3: CASSHRDKTQKLFF
D: TRBD2; J: TRBJ2-7; size: -; V: TRBV5-1; DNA: TGCGCCAGCAGCTTGTATCTAGCGGGGGGCCGAACCTCCTACGAGCAGTACTTC; CDR3: CASSLYLAGGRTSYEQYF
D: -; J: TRBJ2-3; size: few; V: TRBV6-2/TRBV6-3; DNA: TGTGCCAGCAGTTACGTAAGTGAGCAAGATACGCAGTATTTT; CDR3: CASSYVSEQDTQYF
D: -; J: TRBJ1-1; size: -; V: TRBV5-1; DNA: TGCGCCAGCAGCGATAATCCGGTCACTGAAGCTTTCTTT; CDR3: CASSDNPVTEAFF
D: -; J: TRBJ2-1; size: -; V: TRBV5-6; DNA: TGTGCCAGCAGCTTGGATCTCAGGTTCGAATACAATGAGCAGTTCTTC; CDR3: CASSLDLRFEYNEQFF
D: TRBD2; J: TRBJ2-3; size: -; V: TRBV4-2; DNA: TGTGCCAGCAGCCCGCAACTAGCGGGGGTGGGAGATACGCAGTATTTT; CDR3: CASSPQLAGVGDTQYF
D: -; J: TRBJ2-1; size: -; V: TRBV20-1; DNA: TGCAGTGCTAGTCGCACCACCCCGGGACTCACCTGGTACAATGAGCAGTTCTTC; CDR3: CSASRTTPGLTWYNEQFF
D: TRBD2; J: TRBJ2-1; size: -; V: TRBV2; DNA: TGTGCCACCCCAGCGGGAGAGCTCAACAATGAGCAGTTCTTC; CDR3: CATPAGELNNEQFF
D: -; J: TRBJ2-7; size: -; V: TRBV27; DNA: TGTGCCAGCAGTCAAGGGGGTAGAGCCTACGAGCAGTACTTC; CDR3: CASSQGGRAYEQYF
D: -; J: TRBJ2-6; size: -; V: TRBV24-1; DNA: TGTGCCACCAGTTCAGAGGGATCTGGGGCCAACGTCCTGACTTTC; CDR3: CATSSEGSGANVLTF
D: -; J: TRBJ1-5; size: medium-sized; V: TRBV18; DNA: TGTGCCAGCTCAGCCAGTAGCAATCAGCCCCAGCATTTT; CDR3: CASSASSNQPQHF
D: TRBD1; J: TRBJ2-3; size: -; V: TRBV4-3; DNA: TGCGCCAGCAGCCAGGTCGTCTCCGGGACAGGGTTCCCAGATACGCAGTATTTT; CDR3: CASSQVVSGTGFPDTQYF
D: -; J: TRBJ2-7; size: -; V: TRBV18; DNA: TGTGCCAGCTCACCGCCCCCGGGGAAATACGAGCAGTACTTC; CDR3: CASSPPPGKYEQYF
D: TRBD2; J: TRBJ2-3; size: -; V: TRBV6-2/TRBV6-3; DNA: TGTGCCAGCAGTTACCGGACTAGCGGGAGGTTACCAGATACGCAGTATTTT; CDR3: CASSYRTSGRLPDTQYF
D: -; J: TRBJ2-4; size: -; V: TRBV23-1; DNA: TGCGCCAGCAGTCAACCCAAAATAGCCAAAAACATTCAGTACTTC; CDR3: CASSQPKIAKNIQYF
D: TRBD2; J: TRBJ2-1; size: -; V: TRBV9; DNA: TGTGCCAGCAGCGTTCGGAGCGGGAGTGGTAATGAGCAGTTCTTC; CDR3: CASSVRSGSGNEQFF
D: TRBD2; J: TRBJ2-4; size: -; V: TRBV19; DNA: TGTGCCAGTAGTCCCTCTCGGGGGGACATTCAGTACTTC; CDR3: CASSPSRGDIQYF
D: -; J: TRBJ2-5; size: -; V: TRBV18; DNA: TGTGCCAGCTCACCACGGAGGAAATCGGGGGAGACCCAGTACTTC; CDR3: CASSPRRKSGETQYF
D: -; J: TRBJ1-4; size: -; V: TRBV4-1; DNA: TGCGCCAGCAGCCAATCCCTGGTTCGGGATAATGAAAAACTGTTTTTT; CDR3: CASSQSLVRDNEKLFF
D: -; J: TRBJ2-1; size: few; V: TRBV5-1; DNA: TGCGCCAGCAGCTTGGGGCAGGGCGTCGGCGGTGAGCAGTTCTTC; CDR3: CASSLGQGVGGEQFF
D: -; J: TRBJ1-1; size: -; V: TRBV20-1; DNA: TGCAGTGCTAGTCCGCGGGCAGGGGTAGACACTGAAGCTTTCTTT; CDR3: CSASPRAGVDTEAFF
D: TRBD1; J: TRBJ1-1; size: -; V: TRBV18; DNA: TGTGCCAGCTCACCCCTAGACAGGGACGGTGAAGCTTTCTTT; CDR3: CASSPLDRDGEAFF
D: TRBD1; J: TRBJ1-6; size: -; V: TRBV14; DNA: TGTGCCAGCAGCCCAGGGGGCTCCTCCTATAATTCACCCCTCCACTTT; CDR3: CASSPGGSSYNSPLHF
D: -; J: TRBJ2-2; size: -; V: TRBV12-3/TRBV12-4; DNA: TGTGCCAGCCTCGTTAACACCGGGGAGCTGTTTTTT; CDR3: CASLVNTGELFF
D: -; J: TRBJ1-5; size: -; V: TRBV28; DNA: TGTGCCAGCAGTGGACTGGGGAGGGGCAATCAGCCCCAGCATTTT; CDR3: CASSGLGRGNQPQHF
D: -; J: TRBJ2-3; size: -; V: TRBV4-1; DNA: TGCGCCAGCAGCCTCCGGGACTGGAGGGCAGATACGCAGTATTTT; CDR3: CASSLRDWRADTQYF
D: TRBD2; J: TRBJ2-7; size: -; V: TRBV7-9; DNA: TGTGCCAGCAGCTCTCTAGCGGGGGGCCACACCTACGAGCAGTACTTC; CDR3: CASSSLAGGHTYEQYF
D: TRBD1; J: TRBJ1-4; size: -; V: TRBV7-7; DNA: TGTGCTAGCAGCTTGAGACAGGGTGATGAAAAACTGTTTTTT; CDR3: CASSLRQGDEKLFF
D: -; J: TRBJ2-5; size: -; V: TRBV18; DNA: TGTGCCAGCTCTGAGAGGAAAAGTTGGGAAGAGACCCAGTACTTC; CDR3: CASSERKSWEETQYF
D: TRBD1; J: TRBJ2-2; size: -; V: TRBV6-2/TRBV6-3; DNA: TGTGCCAGCAGTTACCGTCAGGGACAGTCGCGGGAGCTGTTTTTT; CDR3: CASSYRQGQSRELFF
D: TRBD1; J: TRBJ1-5; size: -; V: TRBV29-1; DNA: TGCAGCGTTGGGACCGGGACAGCCCGCAATCAGCCCCAGCATTTT; CDR3: CSVGTGTARNQPQHF
D: -; J: TRBJ1-6; size: -; V: TRBV5-1; DNA: TGCGCCAGCAGCTTGGGGGGGGTCAATTCACCCCTCCACTTT; CDR3: CASSLGGVNSPLHF
D: TRBD2; J: TRBJ2-1; size: -; V: TRBV29-1; DNA: TGCAGCGTTGGAACTAGCGGGGGCTCCTTTGAGGAGCAGTTCTTC; CDR3: CSVGTSGGSFEEQFF
D: TRBD1; J: TRBJ1-1; size: -; V: TRBV10-1; DNA: TGCGCCAGCAGTTACAGGGGCAACACTGAAGCTTTCTTT; CDR3: CASSYRGNTEAFF
D: TRBD1; J: TRBJ2-2; size: -; V: TRBV6-5; DNA: TGTGCCAGTGGACAGGGGGCAACCACCGGGGAGCTGTTTTTT; CDR3: CASGQGATTGELFF
D: TRBD1; J: TRBJ1-4; size: -; V: TRBV9; DNA: TGTGCCAGCAGCGTACGGACAGGGGGCGTGGAAAAACTGTTTTTT; CDR3: CASSVRTGGVEKLFF
D: -; J: TRBJ2-4; size: -; V: TRBV7-3; DNA: TGTGCCAGCAGCTCCGACCCGGGTGCCGGCAAAAACATTCAGTACTTC; CDR3: CASSSDPGAGKNIQYF
D: TRBD2; J: TRBJ2-1; size: -; V: TRBV6-2/TRBV6-3; DNA: TGTGCCAGCACCCCACTAACGGGAGGGAGAGGTGAGCAGTTCTTC; CDR3: CASTPLTGGRGEQFF
D: -; J: TRBJ1-5; size: -; V: TRBV13; DNA: TGTGCCAGCAGTTCGGGGTACCAGCCCCAGCATTTT; CDR3: CASSSGYQPQHF
D: -; J: TRBJ1-4; size: -; V: TRBV23-1; DNA: TGCGCCAGCAGTCATGGTGACAGCGAAAATGAAAAACTGTTTTTT; CDR3: CASSHGDSENEKLFF
D: -; J: TRBJ2-1; size: -; V: TRBV9; DNA: TGTGCCAGCAGCGTAGGTCGGGGGTACAATGAGCAGTTCTTC; CDR3: CASSVGRGYNEQFF
D: TRBD1; J: TRBJ1-1; size: -; V: TRBV28; DNA: TGTGCCAGCAGTTCGCGTCCCGGGACAGGGGTAACTGAAGCTTTCTTT; CDR3: CASSSRPGTGVTEAFF
D: TRBD1; J: TRBJ1-6; size: -; V: TRBV19; DNA: TGTGCCAGTAGACAGGGGGATAATTCACCCCTCCACTTT; CDR3: CASRQGDNSPLHF
D: -; J: TRBJ2-1; size: -; V: TRBV20-1; DNA: TGCAGTGCTAGTGGGGGAGAGCGCAATGAGCAGTTCTTC; CDR3: CSASGGERNEQFF